Shown below are 9 T cell receptor beta chains from a single sample sequenced in a study of human T cells and chemical hapten exposure (TCRdb year 2021). The library came from RACE. Sequencer: NextSeq 500. The public reads were run again by TCRdb, first through fastp at Q25 and then through MiXCR, and only productive beta chains were kept. Entries that share a CDR3 protein sequence are merged under the most common genes and DNA. The table for this sample lists a few hundred thousand distinct CDR3 sequences; about 6% of them were counted only once. The ten largest clones capture over 5.5% of the sample. This sample's time point label indicates: patch test 2, 6 weeks after DPC sensitization. Read against the paper, the sample's treatment or condition label means: therapeutic diphenylcyclopropenone sensitization with weekly scalp DPC. Source: whole blood, taken in connection with sensitization to the hapten diphenylcyclopropenone (DPC). The receptors derive from a woman aged 18-30 years with alopecia areata. Some clones in this sample may be carry-over from other donors' samples.

The V gene is TRBV11-2, the J gene TRBJ1-1, with D possibly TRBD1 on 6 matching bases. This CDR3 has 13 amino acids. The V end lost 5 bases, the J end lost 1 base, and 8 bases lay between the germline ends. In germline, CDR1 is SGHAT, CDR2 FQNNGV. CDR3 bases: TGTGCCAGCAGCATGGACAGGAACACTGAAGCTTTCTTT. This gives the protein CASSMDRNTEAFF.

This clonotype was picked up many times. The chain recombines TRBV29-1 with TRBJ2-5, with 8 bases that match TRBD1. The CDR3 contains 12 residues. Germline trimming cut 7 bases from V and 3 bases from J; bases unmatched to any gene: 4. Germline V lookup: CDR1 SQVTM, CDR2 ANQGSEA. As DNA, the CDR3 is TGCAGCGCCAAGACAGGGGAAGAGACCCAGTACTTC. It specifies CSAKTGEETQYF.

The chain joins TRBV6-1 to TRBJ1-2, with 11 bases lining up with TRBD1. CDR3 size: 17 residues. The junction had 7 bases not matched to a gene; V was cut back by 0 bases and J by 4 bases. Germline CDR1 MNHNS, CDR2 SASEGT. CDR3 coding DNA: TGTGCCAGCAGTGAAGCAGTGGGACAGGGGGTGATCTATGGCTACACCTTC. Its translation: CASSEAVGQGVIYGYTF.

This clonotype was seen ten or more times. The chain uses TRBV2 and TRBJ2-3; possibly TRBD1 or TRBD2 for D (6 bases each). From germline, CDR1 is SNHLY and CDR2 FYNNEI. This CDR3 region has 15 residues. The V and J ends lost 6 bases and 0 bases respectively, with 13 bases between them. CDR3 in amino acids: CASRNGGSSTDTQYF. The CDR3 coding sequence is TGTGCCAGCAGGAACGGGGGCTCTAGCACAGATACGCAGTATTTT.

This clonotype showed up many times. The V and J genes are TRBV7-2 and TRBJ1-6, with TRBD1 matching over 7 bases. Germline trimming cut 4 bases from V and 4 bases from J; bases unmatched to any gene: 4. The CDR3 length is 15 residues. The germline CDR1 and CDR2 sequences are SGHTA and FQGNSA. CDR3 amino acids: CASSSSGGYNSPLHF. In DNA, the CDR3 is TGTGCCAGCAGCTCCTCAGGGGGTTATAATTCACCCCTCCACTTT.

This clonotype was found a few times. The chain combines TRBV4-1 with TRBJ2-7; 7 bases align to TRBD1. Trimming took 4 bases from V and 3 from J; bases not matched to a gene: 12. Germline CDR1 MGHRA, CDR2 YSYEKL. The CDR3 runs 16 residues. The CDR3 sequence is CASSLTPGTVFYEQYF. For the CDR3, the DNA is TGCGCCAGCAGCCTCACCCCCGGGACAGTCTTCTACGAGCAGTACTTC.

V is TRBV7-3 and J is TRBJ2-5, with D tentatively TRBD2 (6 bases). The V end was cut by 0 bases, the J end by 7 bases, with 15 bases between. The CDR3 runs 15 residues. CDR1 is SGHTA and CDR2 is FQGTGA in the germline V gene. CDR3 sequence reads: CASSLTPGSLVTQYF. CDR3 bases: TGTGCCAGCAGCTTAACCCCCGGGAGTTTAGTGACCCAGTACTTC.

The chain employs TRBV11-1 and TRBJ2-1, with 7 bases aligning to TRBD2. The CDR3 contains 18 residues. The V segment lost 5 bases and the J segment 0 bases; nucleotides outside the gene matches: 13. Germline CDR1 and CDR2: SGHAT and FQDESV (reference sequence). DNA of the CDR3: TGTGCCAGCAGCCAAAGGACCAGCGGGGCAAGCTCCTACAATGAGCAGTTCTTC. It is translated as CASSQRTSGASSYNEQFF. Using reference TRBV11-1 and TRBJ2-1 for the parts outside the CDR3, the full variable domain is EAEVAQSPRYKITEKSQAVAFWCDPISGHATLYWYRQILGQGPELLVQFQDESVVDDSQLPKDRFSAERLKGVDSTLKIQPAELGDSAMYLCASSQRTSGASSYNEQFFGPGTRLTVL.

The chain carries TRBV20-1 and TRBJ2-7; TRBD1 matches at 8 bases. CDR3 length: 14 amino acids. J gave up 6 bases and V 2 bases, and 9 bases lay outside the gene matches. CDR1 is DFQATT and CDR2 is SNEGSKA in the germline V gene (reference sequence). CDR3 bases: TGCAGTGCTAGAAAGACAGGGGATACGTCCGAGCAGTACTTC. Residues: CSARKTGDTSEQYF.